Listed below are T cell receptor beta chains from one sample, sequenced in a study of OX40 agonist ivuxolimab in advanced cancers. The protocol was immunoSEQ multiplex PCR, while the TCRdb copy is restricted to in-frame clones and leaves out a portion. The data hold fewer than 45,000 clones, with about 88% observed a single time. The sequenced sample was CD4+ or CD8+ T cells sorted from blood, obtained in a trial of the OX40 agonist ivuxolimab. These receptor sequences come from an adult with an advanced solid tumor such as melanoma, head and neck, liver or kidney cancer. Each CDR3 is given with its conserved first and last residue. Fields, in order: clone size, J gene, V gene, D gene, CDR3 protein, CDR3 DNA. D genes are given only for firm matches. Size is omitted from some rows. Given values are once, few, many or a class for expanded clones.

>-|TRBJ1-1|TRBV7-8|TRBD1
CASSLAPQGASDTEAFF
TGTGCCAGCAGCTTAGCGCCGCAGGGGGCAAGCGACACTGAAGCTTTCTTT
>-|TRBJ2-1|TRBV19|TRBD2
CASSPTPGGNEQFF
TGTGCCAGTAGTCCGACCCCCGGGGGGAATGAGCAGTTCTTC
>-|TRBJ2-1|TRBV19|-
CASSIPRVGYNEQFF
TGTGCCAGTAGTATCCCCCGGGTAGGGTACAATGAGCAGTTCTTC
>-|TRBJ1-4|TRBV13|-
CASSLGQSATNEKLFF
TGTGCCAGCAGCTTAGGGCAATCTGCAACTAATGAAAAACTGTTTTTT
>-|TRBJ2-4|TRBV5-1|TRBD1
CASSPERDRGDIQYF
TGCGCCAGCAGCCCAGAGAGGGACAGGGGTGACATTCAGTACTTC
>-|TRBJ2-2|TRBV7-6|TRBD1
CASSWDRGFSFANTGELFF
TGTGCCAGCAGCTGGGACAGGGGGTTTTCGTTCGCGAACACCGGGGAGCTGTTTTTT
>-|TRBJ1-4|TRBV27|-
CASSTHRDGTHPTNEKLFF
TGTGCCAGCAGTACTCACCGGGACGGTACACATCCAACTAATGAAAAACTGTTTTTT
>-|TRBJ1-2|TRBV27|-
CASSLSGLGYTF
TGTGCCAGCAGTTTATCAGGGCTTGGCTACACCTTC
>few|TRBJ2-7|TRBV4-1|-
CASSQVQADYDEQYF
TGCGCCAGCAGCCAAGTACAGGCTGACTACGACGAGCAGTACTTC
>medium-sized|TRBJ2-1|TRBV27|-
CASSLRGAEQFF
TGTGCCAGCAGTCTAAGGGGGGCCGAGCAGTTCTTC
>-|TRBJ2-6|TRBV27|-
CASSLTVSGANVLTF
TGTGCCAGCAGTCTAACAGTCTCTGGGGCCAACGTCCTGACTTTC
>-|TRBJ2-1|TRBV7-9|-
CASSHGRGSYNEQFF
TGTGCCAGCAGCCACGGAAGGGGCTCCTACAATGAGCAGTTCTTC
>-|TRBJ2-1|TRBV30|-
CAWSVANEQFF
TGTGCCTGGAGTGTGGCCAATGAGCAGTTCTTC
>once|TRBJ2-2|TRBV7-8|-
CASSLARTSLNFPNTGELFF
TGTGCCAGCAGCTTAGCCCGAACTAGCTTGAACTTCCCGAACACCGGGGAGCTGTTTTTT
>-|TRBJ2-4|TRBV6-1|-
CASSLPPRPKNIQYF
TGTGCCAGCAGTCTACCCCCCAGACCCAAAAACATTCAGTACTTC
>-|TRBJ2-7|TRBV5-6|-
CASSFGSLTHYEQYF
TGTGCCAGCAGCTTTGGCAGCCTAACCCACTACGAGCAGTACTTC
>-|TRBJ1-5|TRBV7-2|-
CASSLVEGSNQPQHF
TGTGCCAGCAGCTTAGTGGAAGGTAGCAATCAGCCCCAGCATTTT
>-|TRBJ1-1|TRBV7-9|-
CASRDGNTEAFF
TGTGCCAGCAGGGACGGGAACACTGAAGCTTTCTTT